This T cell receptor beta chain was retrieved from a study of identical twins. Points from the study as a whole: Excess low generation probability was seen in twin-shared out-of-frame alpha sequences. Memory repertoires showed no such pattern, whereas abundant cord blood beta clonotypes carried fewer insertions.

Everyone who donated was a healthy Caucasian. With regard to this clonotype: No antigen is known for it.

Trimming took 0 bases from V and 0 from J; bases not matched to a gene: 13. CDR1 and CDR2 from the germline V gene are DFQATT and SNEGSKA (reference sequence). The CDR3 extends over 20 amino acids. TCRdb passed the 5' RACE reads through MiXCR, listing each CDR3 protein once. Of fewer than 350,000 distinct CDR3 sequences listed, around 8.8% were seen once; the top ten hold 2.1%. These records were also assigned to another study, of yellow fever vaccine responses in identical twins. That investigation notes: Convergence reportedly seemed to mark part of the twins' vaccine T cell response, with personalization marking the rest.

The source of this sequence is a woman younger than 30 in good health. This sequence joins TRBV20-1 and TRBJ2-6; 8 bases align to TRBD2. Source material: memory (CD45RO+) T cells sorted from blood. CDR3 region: CSARERGGLAAYSGANVLTF. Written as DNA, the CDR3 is TGCAGTGCTAGAGAGAGGGGAGGACTAGCTGCTTACTCTGGGGCCAACGTCCTGACTTTC.